This TCR beta chain is drawn from a study of blood T cell repertoires in COVID-19. Study summary: The United States, Italy and Spain were the sources of the acute and convalescent COVID-19 samples. The analysed material was cDNA or gDNA that came from T cells, B-cell-depleted T cells, or PBMCs.

V lost 7 bases, J lost 11 bases, and 14 bases lay in between. This CDR3 is 11 amino acids long. The germline V gene has CDR1 MNHNY and CDR2 SVGAGI (reference sequence). Study processing details: Reference gene primer amplification gave nucleated cell count estimates. The data were produced by immunoSEQ multiplex PCR, yet TCRdb's version contains in-frame clones alone and is incomplete. The V and J calls and clone size come from that table; D and trimming were worked out from the DNA. The sample shows 200,000 to 300,000 clones, approximately 86% of them seen only once. The receptor was derived from a man aged 40-49 years who had recovered from COVID-19. Sequenced sample: peripheral blood. The chain combines TRBV6-6 with TRBJ1-1, with D perhaps matching TRBD1 (5 bases). CDR3 loop: CASTPGGRAFF. The CDR3 DNA is TGTGCCAGCACCCCCGGGGGGAGGGCTTTCTTT.